This T cell receptor beta chain was recovered during a study of blood T cell repertoires in COVID-19. On the study more broadly: Acute and convalescent COVID-19 specimens originated in the United States, Italy and Spain. PBMCs, B-cell-depleted T cells, or T cells provided the cDNA or gDNA that made up the material.

As handled by the study authors: Researchers report that nucleated cell counts were estimated from reference gene primer amplification. Clones were read by immunoSEQ multiplex PCR, and TCRdb kept only the in-frame ones, dropping some. Clone size and V and J calls were adopted from that table, with D and trimming inferred from the DNA. The sample has about 200,000 clones, over 70% seen once. CDR1 is SGHDN and CDR2 is FVKESK in the germline V gene. This CDR3 region has 15 residues. Unmatched junction bases numbered 9, after V lost 6 bases and J lost 3 bases. The chain is built from TRBV14 and TRBJ1-2; 8 bases match TRBD1. Material for sequencing was peripheral blood. The sequence was obtained from a woman older than 75 with acute or convalescent COVID-19. CDR3 protein: CASSFGQGRDYGYTF. The CDR3 DNA reads as TGTGCCAGCAGTTTCGGACAGGGAAGAGACTATGGCTACACCTTC. Filled out from reference TRBV14 and TRBJ1-2, the complete variable domain reads EAGVTQFPSHSVIEKGQTVTLRCDPISGHDNLYWYRRVMGKEIKFLLHFVKESKQDESGMPNNRFLAERTGGTYSTLKVQPAELEDSGVYFCASSFGQGRDYGYTFGSGTRLTVV.